Following are 30 T cell receptor beta chains from one sample sequenced in a study of blood T cell repertoires in COVID-19. Sequencing used immunoSEQ multiplex PCR; TCRdb keeps in-frame clones, though not all of them. In the table there are more than 300,000 clones, 80% to 90% of which are singletons. Sequenced material: peripheral blood. The source of these receptors is a woman between 25 and 40 years old with COVID-19, enrolled during active disease.

The CDR3 DNA sequence: TGTGCCTGGAGTTCAACGGGGAGAGGGACCTACAATGAGCAGTTCTTC. Protein product: CAWSSTGRGTYNEQFF. J is TRBJ2-1 and V is TRBV30; D perhaps matches TRBD2 (5 bases). The CDR3 spans 16 residues. Trimming took 2 bases from V and 2 from J, leaving 16 bases between them. Germline CDR1 is GTSNPN and CDR2 is SVGIG (reference sequence).

The rearrangement links TRBV4-1 to TRBJ2-5; D is perhaps TRBD1 (5 bases). V lost 4 bases to trimming and J lost 4 bases, with 13 bases between them. Germline V lookup: CDR1 MGHRA, CDR2 YSYEKL. CDR3 size: 14 residues. In nucleotides, the CDR3 is TGCGCCAGCAGCCCCCCGGGTAGGGGAGAGACCCAGTACTTC. This sequence encodes CASSPPGRGETQYF.

The rearrangement joins TRBV9 to TRBJ2-1; TRBD2 aligns across 10 bases. The CDR3 is 20 amino acids. Germline loops: CDR1 SGDLS, CDR2 YYNGEE. V shed 3 bases and J 9 bases; nucleotides not matched to a gene: 24. The CDR3, as DNA: TGTGCCAGCAGCGCAATTCCCAGGTTGGGGCTAGCGGGAGCCAACGGTGAGCAGTTCTTC. It specifies CASSAIPRLGLAGANGEQFF.

The chain uses TRBV2 and TRBJ2-1; D unclear. Trimming pared 6 bases from V and 4 bases from J, leaving 13 bases between. Germline CDR1 and CDR2: SNHLY and FYNNEI. The CDR3 contains 14 residues. CDR3 sequence reads: CASRYETGYNEQFF. CDR3 DNA sequence: TGTGCCAGCAGGTATGAGACTGGATACAATGAGCAGTTCTTC.

The chain links TRBV10-3 to TRBJ1-4, with TRBD1 identical over 8 bases. Germline lookup yields CDR1 ENHRY and CDR2 SYGVKD. The CDR3 is made up of 13 amino acids. Unmatched junction bases numbered 1, after V lost 3 bases and J lost 7 bases. DNA of the CDR3: TGTGCCATCAGTGAAACAGGGGGTGAAAAACTGTTTTTT. Amino acids: CAISETGGEKLFF.

This clone has more than one count but fewer than ten. The rearrangement joins TRBV6-5 to TRBJ2-7; TRBD1 matches at 8 bases. The germline V gene encodes CDR1 MNHEY and CDR2 SVGAGI. V shed 7 bases, J shed 4 bases, and the junction held 12 bases outside the gene matches. There are 15 residues in the CDR3. CDR3 bases: TGTGCCAGCACCGCGACGGGACAGGCCACGTACGAGCAGTACTTC. Translated: CASTATGQATYEQYF.

This clone was detected a few times. V is TRBV6-4 and J is TRBJ1-6, with 7 positions matching TRBD1. J was trimmed by 5 bases and V by 2 bases; bases with no gene match: 0. Germline V CDR1 and CDR2: MRHNA, SNTAGT. This CDR3 region has 14 residues. CDR3 region: CASSDDRDNSPLHF. The CDR3 DNA sequence: TGTGCCAGCAGTGACGACAGGGATAATTCACCCCTCCACTTT.

This chain connects TRBV5-4 to TRBJ1-1; 7 bases align to TRBD1. The V and J ends lost 4 bases and 2 bases, in that order; junction bases with no gene match: 8. CDR3 size: 15 residues. Germline V lookup: CDR1 SGHNT, CDR2 YYREEE (reference sequence). This CDR3 is CASSPMTGINTEAFF. The CDR3, as DNA: TGTGCCAGCAGCCCAATGACAGGGATCAACACTGAAGCTTTCTTT.

The chain combines TRBV28 with TRBJ2-2, with unresolved D. Germline-derived CDR1 and CDR2 are MDHEN and SYDVKM. V shed 6 bases and J shed 4 bases, with 3 bases lying between them. This CDR3 contains 11 residues. Here the CDR3 reads CASRATGELFF. CDR3 bases: TGTGCCAGCAGGGCCACCGGGGAGCTGTTTTTT.

V and J are TRBV2 and TRBJ2-3; tentative D call: TRBD1 (6 bases). The CDR3 runs 14 residues. Germline loops: CDR1 SNHLY, CDR2 FYNNEI. Deletions cut 7 bases from V and 6 bases from J, with 17 bases between. CDR3 amino acids: CASKSSGARDTQYF. CDR3 nucleotide sequence: TGTGCCAGCAAGTCTTCAGGGGCCCGCGATACGCAGTATTTT.

CDR3 loop: CAWSPTGDYGYTF. The CDR3 DNA is TGTGCCTGGAGTCCGACAGGGGACTATGGCTACACCTTC. V is TRBV30 and J is TRBJ1-2; 8 bases align to TRBD1. V shed 2 bases, J shed 3 bases, and the junction held 2 bases outside the gene matches. Looked up from germline, CDR1 is GTSNPN and CDR2 is SVGIG (reference sequence). The CDR3 consists of 13 residues.

The chain carries TRBV7-2 and TRBJ2-5; 12 nucleotides line up with TRBD2. Trimming took 5 bases from V and 3 from J; bases not matched to a gene: 1. Germline-derived CDR1 and CDR2 are SGHTA and FQGNSA. The CDR3 covers 14 residues. The CDR3 DNA follows: TGTGCCAGCAGCAGGACTAGCGGGAAAGAGACCCAGTACTTC. Protein sequence: CASSRTSGKETQYF.

V usage is TRBV30 and J usage is TRBJ2-7; D is perhaps TRBD2 (5 bases). Trimming shortened V by 2 bases and J by 5 bases, and 13 bases separated the two germline ends. Germline assignment: CDR1 GTSNPN and CDR2 SVGIG (reference sequence). This CDR3 has 13 amino acids. The CDR3 here is CAWSREGPHEQYF. As DNA, the CDR3 is TGTGCCTGGAGTCGGGAAGGGCCCCACGAGCAGTACTTC.

The gene calls are TRBV29-1 and TRBJ2-1, with D uncertain. Germline CDR1 SQVTM, CDR2 ANQGSEA. The CDR3 totals 10 residues. Trimming took off 8 bases at V and 9 bases at J, with 11 bases between the two ends. Written as DNA, the CDR3 is TGCAGCCCACAGAGCTTTGAGCAGTTCTTC. Its translation is CSPQSFEQFF.

The rearrangement uses TRBV4-3 and TRBJ2-1; 9 nucleotides agree with TRBD1. Germline V CDR1 and CDR2: LGHNA, YSLEER. The junction had 4 bases not matched to a gene; V was cut back by 3 bases and J by 7 bases. CDR3 length: 14 residues. The CDR3 DNA reads TGCGCCAGCAGCCACCTACAGGGGGCGAATGAGCAGTTCTTC. It yields the protein CASSHLQGANEQFF.

In this sample, this clone turned up a few times. The chain joins TRBV7-9 to TRBJ1-2; D gene unclear. Germline-derived CDR1 and CDR2 are SEHNR and FQNEAQ (reference sequence). V was cut by 2 bases and J by 2 bases, with 9 bases left in between. The CDR3 length is 14 residues. CDR3 nucleotides: TGTGCCAGCAGCTTACCTCCCAGGAACTATGGCTACACCTTC. Its protein is CASSLPPRNYGYTF.

The chain is built from TRBV11-2 and TRBJ2-7; possible D gene TRBD2, 5 bases. The CDR3 consists of 15 residues. The V end was cut by 3 bases, the J end by 2 bases, with 14 bases between. Germline V gene data show CDR1 as SGHAT and CDR2 as FQNNGV. The CDR3 coding sequence is TGTGCCAGCAGCTTGGCAGCGGTAGGGACCTACGAGCAGTACTTC. It yields the protein CASSLAAVGTYEQYF.

The V call is TRBV6-2 or TRBV6-3, the J call TRBJ1-1; 10 positions agree with TRBD1. Germline assignment: CDR1 MNHEY and CDR2 SVGEGT. Trimming at V came to 5 bases and at J to 7 bases, leaving 7 bases not matched to a gene. The CDR3 consists of 14 residues. In nucleotides, the CDR3 is TGTGCCAGCAGTGACAGGGACAGGGGTTTTGAAGCTTTCTTT. Its protein product is CASSDRDRGFEAFF.

The J gene is TRBJ2-1, the V gene TRBV11-3, with D maybe TRBD2 (5 bases). Trimming removed 5 bases from V and 6 bases from J, with 11 bases in between. Germline CDR1 SGHNT, CDR2 YENEEA. The CDR3 contains 13 residues. The CDR3 here is CASSPGEGNEQFF. In nucleotides, the CDR3 is TGTGCCAGCAGCCCAGGTGAGGGCAATGAGCAGTTCTTC.

The J gene is TRBJ2-3, the V gene TRBV11-2, with 9 bases that match TRBD1. CDR1 is SGHAT and CDR2 is FQNNGV in the germline V gene. V shed 5 bases, J shed 2 bases, and the junction held 5 bases outside the gene matches. The CDR3 totals 15 residues. The CDR3 coding sequence is TGTGCCAGCAGCGCAGGGACAGGGCCCACAGATACGCAGTATTTT. Its translation is CASSAGTGPTDTQYF.

A few counts support this clone. The J gene is TRBJ1-5, the V gene TRBV6-5, with a possible D match to TRBD1 (6 bases). V was cut by 6 bases and J by 4 bases, with 13 bases left in between. The CDR3 consists of 14 residues. The germline CDR1 and CDR2 sequences are MNHEY and SVGAGI. In DNA, the CDR3 is TGTGCCAGCAGGCCCGCGCAGGGGAATCAGCCCCAGCATTTT. Residues: CASRPAQGNQPQHF.

The chain recombines TRBV7-8 with TRBJ1-2; D might be TRBD1 (6 bases). Looked up from germline, CDR1 is SGHVS and CDR2 is FQNEAQ. The CDR3 has 16 residues. V dropped 2 bases and J dropped 4 bases, with 17 bases sitting between them. CDR3 loop: CASSLNPHRDLYGYTF. CDR3 DNA: TGTGCCAGCAGCTTAAATCCCCACAGGGACCTCTATGGCTACACCTTC.

In this sample, this clone turned up a few times. Written as DNA, the CDR3 is TGTGCCTGGAGTGCCGACAGCTCACCCTACGAGCAGTACTTC. Translation: CAWSADSSPYEQYF. The gene calls are TRBV30 and TRBJ2-7; a weak D match, TRBD1 (5 bases). This CDR3 is built from 14 residues. Germline-derived CDR1 and CDR2 are GTSNPN and SVGIG (reference sequence). V lost 1 base and J lost 2, with 12 bases in between.

The J gene is TRBJ2-7, the V gene TRBV12-3 or TRBV12-4; maybe TRBD2 (5 bases). The CDR3 extends over 12 amino acids. Trimming shortened V by 5 bases and J by 0 bases, and 5 bases separated the two germline ends. DNA of the CDR3: TGTGCCAGCAGTGGAGGCTCCTACGAGCAGTACTTC. It encodes CASSGGSYEQYF.

The genes are TRBV28 and TRBJ2-7; TRBD2 aligns across 11 bases. The ends lost 5 bases at V and 6 bases at J; junction bases unmatched: 9. Germline V lookup: CDR1 MDHEN, CDR2 SYDVKM. The CDR3 runs to 15 residues. CDR3 DNA: TGTGCCAGCAGTCTGATAGCGGGAGGGCCGGGCGAGCAGTACTTC. The encoded protein is CASSLIAGGPGEQYF.

This clone was counted between two and nine times. This chain connects TRBV19 to TRBJ2-2; D uncertain. V dropped 2 bases and J dropped 3 bases, with 13 bases sitting between them. CDR1 is LNHDA, CDR2 SQIVND, per germline (reference sequence). The CDR3 sequence is 16 residues long. CDR3 protein: CASSIQWNEDTGELFF. The CDR3 DNA reads TGTGCCAGTAGTATACAGTGGAATGAGGACACCGGGGAGCTGTTTTTT. Using reference TRBV19 and TRBJ2-2 for the parts outside the CDR3, the full variable domain is DGGITQSPKYLFRKEGQNVTLSCEQNLNHDAMYWYRQDPGQGLRLIYYSQIVNDFQKGDIAEGYSVSREKKESFPLTVTSAQKNPTAFYLCASSIQWNEDTGELFFGEGSRLTVL.

This chain joins TRBV9 and TRBJ1-1; 9 nucleotides match TRBD1. The CDR3 length is 17 residues. V lost 0 bases to trimming and J lost 2 bases; unmatched junction nucleotides: 8. Germline V gene sequence: CDR1 SGDLS, CDR2 YYNGEE. The chain's CDR3 is CASSVATDRGTNTEAFF. The CDR3 DNA reads as TGTGCCAGCAGCGTAGCTACGGACAGGGGAACCAACACTGAAGCTTTCTTT.

The chain joins TRBV28 to TRBJ2-7; TRBD2 matches at 12 bases. CDR1 and CDR2 (germline): MDHEN, SYDVKM. The CDR3 has 16 amino acids. The V and J ends lost 5 bases and 2 bases, in that order; junction bases with no gene match: 7. CDR3 bases: TGTGCCAGCAGTCCACCTACTAGCGGGAGGACCTACGAGCAGTACTTC. Translation gives CASSPPTSGRTYEQYF.

This clone was recorded many times. The chain couples TRBV25-1 to TRBJ2-7; TRBD1 matches 7 bases. The CDR3 is 12 residues long. Germline CDR1 MGHDK, CDR2 SYGVNS. Trimming removed 5 bases from V and 5 bases from J; junction bases left unmatched: 3. CDR3 region: CASSNQGDEQYF. The DNA of the CDR3 is TGTGCCAGCAGTAATCAGGGGGACGAGCAGTACTTC.

The CDR3: CASSEDSWNEKLFF. CDR3 in DNA: TGTGCCAGCAGTGAAGACAGCTGGAATGAAAAACTGTTTTTT. The rearrangement uses TRBV6-1 and TRBJ1-4; D is uncertain. This CDR3 comprises 14 residues. Trimming removed 1 base at V and 5 bases at J, with 8 bases between. The germline V gene encodes CDR1 MNHNS and CDR2 SASEGT.